These 13 T cell receptor beta chains share one sample of origin, sequenced in a study of T cells in women clearing cervical HPV infection (dated by TCRdb to 2016 to 2018). The protocol used for the library was the immunoSEQ multiplex PCR assay. The table comes from immuneACCESS by way of TCRdb, which keeps in-frame sequences with V and J called. Part of the clones is missing from these tables; in studies checked, under half for an unresolved V gene and the rest for unknown reasons. This sample's listing comprises around 23,000 clones. Together, the top ten hold about 5.5% of the sample. The sequenced sample consisted of blood buffy coat. The receptors derive from a woman aged 18 to 75 with a cervical HPV16 infection that either progressed to CIN3+ or cleared (not recorded which).

Remarks on this clone: The read ends 3 residues shy of where the CDR3 ends; the end is completed using the germline J gene. The chain combines TRBV18 with TRBJ1-2; D might be TRBD1 (5 bases). Germline V lookup: CDR1 KGHSH, CDR2 LQKENI. The CDR3 sequence is 19 residues long. CDR3 sequence: CASSPGGTSVRVAYNDYTF. CDR3 DNA (partial): TGTGCCAGCTCACCTGGGGGGACTAGCGTCCGGGTGGCTTACAATGAC.

To note about this clone: The sequenced fragment ends 3 residues before the CDR3 boundary, so the rest is inferred from the germline J gene. The J gene is TRBJ1-2, the V gene TRBV7-9; no definite D call. Germline V gene sequence: CDR1 SEHNR, CDR2 FQNEAQ (reference sequence). The CDR3 has 14 residues. Partial CDR3 DNA: TGTGCCAGCAGCTTACAGGCAGCCACAGATACC. Translation: CASSLQAATDT. The complete CDR3 sequence is CASSLQAATDTYTF.

Of note for this clone: The missing CDR3 end, 3 residues past where the read stops, is filled in from the germline J gene. J is TRBJ2-3 and V is TRBV5-1; 10 bases agree with TRBD2. V was pared by 2 bases and J by 4 bases, with 7 bases of the junction left unmatched. The CDR3 has 16 residues. Germline loops: CDR1 SGHRS, CDR2 YFSETQ. CDR3 residues: CASSLSGGATPDTQYF. The part of the CDR3 DNA that was read is TGCGCCAGCAGCTTAAGCGGGGGGGCTACCCCAGATACG.

For this clone: The read is 3 residues too short to cover the CDR3 end, so that end is filled in from the germline J gene. Additional DNA sequences in this sample encode the identical CDR3. The genes are TRBV2 and TRBJ1-5; 8 bases match TRBD1. The CDR3 runs 14 residues. The V gene's germline CDR1 is SNHLY and CDR2 FYNNEI. Trimming removed 6 bases from V and 6 bases from J; junction bases left unmatched: 7. The CDR3 spells CASRYTGTGQPQHF. CDR3 DNA (partial): TGTGCCAGCAGGTACACAGGGACAGGTCAGCCC.

Concerning this clone: Read coverage stops 3 residues before the CDR3 terminus; the germline J gene supplies the remainder. The genes are TRBV7-3 and TRBJ1-2; tentative D call: TRBD1 (6 bases). The V gene lost 1 base and the J gene lost 3 bases, with 9 bases spanning the gap. This CDR3 contains 14 residues. Germline-derived CDR1 and CDR2 are SGHTA and FQGTGA. The CDR3 is CASSLNGGDYGYTF. CDR3 bases read: TGTGCCAGCAGCTTAAATGGGGGCGACTATGGC.

Regarding this clone: Read data end 3 residues before the CDR3 end; the end is taken from the germline J gene. The V gene is TRBV5-4, the J gene TRBJ2-3, with 10 bases identical to TRBD2. Germline V gene lookup returns CDR1 SGHNT and CDR2 YYREEE (reference sequence). The V gene end was trimmed by 4 bases and the J gene end by 0 bases; junction bases not matched to a gene: 2. The CDR3 length is 15 residues. The sequenced CDR3 bases are TGTGCCAGCAGCCTAGCGGGGGCTAGCACAGATACG. Protein sequence: CASSLAGASTDT. The whole CDR3 is CASSLAGASTDTQYF.

The CDR3 loop reads CASSAGQMNTEAFF. The CDR3 bases that were read are TGTGCCAGTAGTGCGGGACAGATGAACACTGAA. The chain is built from TRBV19 and TRBJ1-1; TRBD1 aligns across 7 bases. The read ends 3 residues early relative to the CDR3; the germline J gene fills the gap. CDR3 length: 14 residues. Trimming removed 5 bases from V and 0 bases from J; junction bases left unmatched: 3. CDR1 and CDR2 from the germline V gene are LNHDA and SQIVND (reference sequence).

With respect to this clone: The sequenced fragment ends 3 residues before the CDR3 boundary, so the rest is inferred from the germline J gene. The chain has TRBV11-3 and TRBJ2-3; 8 bases are shared with TRBD1. Losses at the gene ends were 6 bases for V and 0 bases for J; bases not matched to a gene: 2. The CDR3 consists of 14 residues. Germline values: CDR1 SGHNT, CDR2 YENEEA. Partial CDR3 DNA: TGTGCCAGCAGTCAGGGGGCTAGCACAGATACG. This codes for CASSQGASTDT. The CDR3, in full, reads CASSQGASTDTQYF.

CDR3: CASSLGIGQGDNEKLFF. The covered CDR3 bases are TGTGCCAGCAGCTTAGGGATTGGGCAGGGAGATAATGAAAAG. The chain carries TRBV7-6 and TRBJ2-2; TRBD1 or TRBD2 may be the D gene (5 bases each). The CDR3 is cut off 3 residues early in the read; its end comes from the germline J gene. Germline V gene data show CDR1 as SGHVS and CDR2 as FNYEAQ. There are 17 residues in the CDR3.

As to this clone: The CDR3 is cut off 3 residues early in the read; its end comes from the germline J gene. The rearrangement links TRBV6-4 to TRBJ1-2; 9 nucleotides agree with TRBD1. The CDR3 runs to 14 residues. Losses at the gene ends were 4 bases for V and 7 bases for J; bases not matched to a gene: 7. Germline CDR1 and CDR2: MRHNA and SNTAGT. The part of the CDR3 DNA that was read is TGTGCCAGCAGTGCGGGACAGGGACTTAGTGGC. This gives the protein CASSAGQGLSG. The whole CDR3 sequence is CASSAGQGLSGYTF.

A word on this clone: The missing CDR3 end, 3 residues past where the read stops, is filled in from the germline J gene. The rearrangement links TRBV20-1 to TRBJ2-3; 11 bases fit TRBD1. The CDR3 has 17 residues. The V segment lost 3 bases and the J segment 3 bases; nucleotides outside the gene matches: 11. Germline CDR1 and CDR2: DFQATT and SNEGSKA (reference sequence). The sequenced part of the CDR3 DNA is TGCAGTGCTAGTGCGGGGACAGGGGGATTGACAACAGATACG. This encodes CSASAGTGGLTTDT. The complete CDR3 sequence is CSASAGTGGLTTDTQYF.

In regard to this clone: The observed sequence ends 3 residues before the CDR3 terminus, with the missing tail filled in from the germline J gene. The V and J genes are TRBV5-1 and TRBJ1-4; 9 bases map to TRBD1. Looked up from germline, CDR1 is SGHRS and CDR2 is YFSETQ. The CDR3 length is 16 residues. The CDR3 loop reads CASSSQQGADNSPLFF. The CDR3 bases that were read are TGCGCCAGCAGCTCCCAACAGGGGGCGGATAATTCACCA.

As regards this clone: The sequence runs out 3 residues before the end of the CDR3; the remainder is reconstructed from the germline J gene. The chain has TRBV23-1 and TRBJ2-6; 11 positions agree with TRBD2. TRBV23-1 is known as an ORF, though its function is uncertain. V was pared by 1 base and J by 3 bases, with 5 bases of the junction left unmatched. CDR3 length: 18 residues. CDR3 DNA, as far as it was read: TGCGCCAGCAGTCAATTCACTAGCGGGGGAGGTGGGGCCAACGTC. This gives the protein CASSQFTSGGGGANV. The whole CDR3 sequence is CASSQFTSGGGGANVLTF.